Each of the 9 T cell receptor beta chains below was sequenced from the same sample in a study of shared clonotypes between healthy human individuals. Method: immunoSEQ multiplex PCR; TCRdb's copy keeps in-frame clones and lacks some. Among about 1.5 million clones listed, about 96% were seen once. Sequenced: naive CD4+ T cells sorted from blood. Indicated subset: CD45RA+ positively selected. These receptors were collected from a young man in good health.

The chain joins TRBV7-2 to TRBJ2-7; D remains ambiguous. Trimming pared 5 bases from V and 2 bases from J, leaving 10 bases between. The germline gives CDR1 SGHTA, CDR2 FQGNSA. There are 13 residues in the CDR3. CDR3 region: CASSPVAPYEQYF. CDR3 sequence (DNA): TGTGCCAGCAGCCCCGTCGCCCCCTACGAGCAGTACTTC.

The chain joins TRBV6-6 to TRBJ1-2; 8 positions agree with TRBD1. The CDR3 covers 14 residues. Germline CDR1 reads MNHNY; CDR2 reads SVGAGI (reference sequence). Unmatched junction bases numbered 15, after V lost 10 bases and J lost 8 bases. DNA of the CDR3: TGTGCCACCGACGGACAGGGTAGTTCGAGGGGCTACACCTTC. This codes for CATDGQGSSRGYTF.

V usage is TRBV6-1 and J usage is TRBJ1-2; possibly TRBD1 for D (6 bases). V was clipped by 8 bases and J by 7 bases, with 11 bases between them. This CDR3 is 11 amino acids long. The germline V gene has CDR1 MNHNS and CDR2 SASEGT. The CDR3 protein is CASLQGLGYTF. CDR3 nucleotide sequence: TGTGCCAGCCTACAGGGACTTGGCTACACCTTC.

This clone was detected only a few times. J is TRBJ1-2 and V is TRBV2; D is unresolved. The CDR3 length is 14 residues. Per germline, CDR1 SNHLY and CDR2 FYNNEI. The V and J ends lost 5 bases and 0 bases respectively, with 10 bases between them. CDR3 in amino acids: CASSSDRPNYGYTF. DNA of the CDR3: TGTGCCAGCAGTTCCGACCGACCTAACTATGGCTACACCTTC.

V gene TRBV10-1 combines with J gene TRBJ2-2, with 10 bases identical to TRBD2. V trimming: 6 bases; J trimming: 6 bases; junction bases outside the gene matches: 7. The CDR3 is 15 amino acids. Germline V gene sequence: CDR1 WNHNN, CDR2 SYGVQD (reference sequence). As DNA, the CDR3 is TGCGCCAGCAGCGCTAGCGGGAGTAACTCCGGGGAGCTGTTTTTT. This translates into CASSASGSNSGELFF.

The J gene is TRBJ2-5, the V gene TRBV14, with no clear D. Germline-derived CDR1 and CDR2 are SGHDN and FVKESK. This CDR3 has 17 amino acids. Between the trimmed V and J ends, which lost 3 bases and 4 bases, there was a span of 21 bases. In nucleotides, the CDR3 is TGTGCCAGCAGCCACCTGAGGAACCGGGTCAAGGGAGAGACCCAGTACTTC. As protein: CASSHLRNRVKGETQYF.

The chain joins TRBV2 to TRBJ2-1; 9 positions agree with TRBD2. The ends lost 4 bases at V and 6 bases at J; junction bases unmatched: 10. Germline values: CDR1 SNHLY, CDR2 FYNNEI. The CDR3 runs to 16 residues. The CDR3 spells CASSVLAGPKANEQFF. DNA for the CDR3: TGTGCCAGCAGTGTACTAGCGGGTCCCAAGGCCAATGAGCAGTTCTTC.

This chain connects TRBV19 to TRBJ1-4; no firm D call. The CDR3 totals 13 residues. Deletions cut 6 bases from V and 10 bases from J, with 15 bases between. Germline V gene data show CDR1 as LNHDA and CDR2 as SQIVND (reference sequence). The chain's CDR3 is CASSPNYDGKLFF. CDR3 sequence (DNA): TGTGCCAGTAGCCCCAACTACGACGGAAAACTGTTTTTT.

The chain uses TRBV5-1 and TRBJ1-4; tentative D call: TRBD1 (6 bases). In germline, CDR1 is SGHRS, CDR2 YFSETQ. V gave up 4 bases and J gave up 7 bases, with 17 bases separating them. The CDR3 is 15 residues long. CDR3 region: CASSLQTGLGEKLFF. The CDR3 coding sequence is TGCGCCAGCAGCCTACAGACAGGTTTGGGTGAAAAACTGTTTTTT.